These T cell receptor beta chains were read from a single sample in a study of T cell responses to AZD1222 COVID-19 vaccine. Data came from immunoSEQ multiplex PCR; TCRdb stores just in-frame clones and leaves some out. The sample includes roughly 48,000 clones, 89% of them seen just once. This specimen was peripheral blood, taken 28 days after the second AZD1222 dose. All receptors come from an adult who received the AZD1222 COVID-19 vaccine. CDR3s include the opening cysteine and the closing phenylalanine or tryptophan. The order of the fields is CDR3 length, J gene, clone size, V gene, D gene, CDR3 protein, CDR3 DNA. The D gene is left open where the match is weak. Some rows mark clone size as missing; the rest say once, few, many or name a class of expanded clone.

13	TRBJ2-3	once	TRBV7-9	-	CASSLMQGDTQYF	TGTGCCAGCAGCCTAATGCAGGGAGATACGCAGTATTTT
13	TRBJ1-2	-	TRBV7-9	-	CASSSPVPTGYTF	TGTGCCAGCAGCTCCCCCGTTCCGACGGGCTACACCTTC
13	TRBJ2-7	-	TRBV6-5	-	CASGPSRYYEQYF	TGTGCCAGCGGCCCTTCACGTTACTACGAGCAGTACTTC
10	TRBJ1-1	-	TRBV19	-	CASSTYEAFF	TGTGCCAGTAGTACCTATGAAGCTTTCTTT
13	TRBJ2-2	-	TRBV5-6	-	CASSHPNTGELFF	TGTGCCAGCAGCCATCCGAACACCGGGGAGCTGTTTTTT
11	TRBJ1-1	-	TRBV29-1	-	CSSQMNTEAFF	TGCAGCAGTCAGATGAACACTGAAGCTTTCTTT
15	TRBJ2-2	-	TRBV29-1	TRBD1	CSVEKQGALPGELFF	TGCAGCGTTGAGAAACAGGGGGCGCTCCCCGGGGAGCTGTTTTTT
14	TRBJ1-5	few	TRBV9	-	CASSVESSNQPQHF	TGTGCCAGCAGCGTAGAGTCGAGTAATCAGCCCCAGCATTTT
17	TRBJ1-5	once	TRBV27	-	CASSALDLGGTNQPQHF	TGTGCCAGCAGTGCCCTCGACCTCGGGGGCACCAATCAGCCCCAGCATTTT
18	TRBJ2-6	-	TRBV18	-	CASSTLEAINSGANVLTF	TGTGCCAGCTCAACTCTTGAGGCGATCAATTCTGGGGCCAACGTCCTGACTTTC
18	TRBJ2-7	-	TRBV19	TRBD1	CASSPGQGAYRRPYEQYF	TGTGCCAGTAGTCCGGGACAGGGGGCGTATAGGAGACCATACGAGCAGTACTTC
16	TRBJ2-2	-	TRBV28	TRBD1	CASSSSLDRETGELFF	TGTGCCAGCAGTTCATCTCTCGACAGGGAAACCGGGGAGCTGTTTTTT
16	TRBJ2-3	-	TRBV28	TRBD2	CASSLTSGRIKNTQYF	TGTGCCAGCAGTCTGACTAGCGGGAGGATCAAAAATACGCAGTATTTT
16	TRBJ2-6	-	TRBV7-9	-	CASSLGSGSGANVLTF	TGTGCCAGCAGCTTGGGTTCGGGCTCTGGGGCCAACGTCCTGACTTTC
14	TRBJ1-1	-	TRBV7-9	-	CASSPLGVVRGAFF	TGTGCCAGCAGTCCCCTTGGGGTGGTCAGGGGTGCTTTCTTT
17	TRBJ2-2	few	TRBV5-1	TRBD1	CASSLELQGAFTGELFF	TGCGCCAGCAGCTTGGAGCTACAGGGGGCTTTTACCGGGGAGCTGTTTTTT
18	TRBJ1-4	once	TRBV5-1	TRBD1	CASSPRPRGSQTNEKLFF	TGCGCCAGCAGCCCGAGGCCCAGGGGGTCCCAAACTAATGAAAAACTGTTTTTT
12	TRBJ2-7	few	TRBV29-1	TRBD1	CSVGDRTHEQYF	TGCAGCGTTGGGGACAGGACCCACGAGCAGTACTTC
13	TRBJ2-3	once	TRBV5-6	-	CASSSIPGKTQYF	TGTGCCAGCAGCTCCATCCCGGGGAAAACGCAGTATTTT
16	TRBJ2-3	-	TRBV7-9	-	CASSSSLSESTDTQYF	TGTGCCAGCAGCTCTTCTTTGTCGGAGAGCACAGATACGCAGTATTTT
17	TRBJ2-2	-	TRBV9	-	CASSVALSGPDTGELFF	TGTGCCAGCAGCGTAGCGTTGAGCGGGCCAGACACCGGGGAGCTGTTTTTT
14	TRBJ2-7	few	TRBV11-2	TRBD1	CASSSNRGSYEQYF	TGTGCCAGCAGCTCGAACAGGGGCTCCTACGAGCAGTACTTC
13	TRBJ2-2	-	TRBV25-1	-	CASSPYTAGELFF	TGTGCCAGCAGCCCCTATACGGCCGGGGAGCTGTTTTTT
15	TRBJ1-1	-	TRBV6-5	-	CASSRQRNLNTEAFF	TGTGCCAGCAGTCGACAGAGGAATCTCAACACTGAAGCTTTCTTT
13	TRBJ1-1	-	TRBV29-1	-	CSVGSRLNTEAFF	TGCAGCGTTGGGTCAAGACTTAACACTGAAGCTTTCTTT
16	TRBJ2-2	-	TRBV18	TRBD2	CASSPLAGTNTGELFF	TGTGCCAGCTCACCCCTAGCGGGGACGAACACCGGGGAGCTGTTTTTT
13	TRBJ1-6	-	TRBV5-4	-	CASSLGGNSPLHF	TGTGCCAGCAGCTTGGGGGGCAATTCACCCCTCCACTTT
15	TRBJ2-7	few	TRBV28	TRBD1	CARIRDRVIVYEQYF	TGTGCCAGGATACGGGACAGGGTTATTGTCTACGAGCAGTACTTC
16	TRBJ1-3	-	TRBV2	TRBD1	CASSPGQGISGNTIYF	TGTGCCAGCAGTCCGGGACAGGGAATATCTGGAAACACCATATATTTT
14	TRBJ2-7	-	TRBV19	TRBD2	CASSNSGRSYEQYF	TGTGCCAGTAGTAACAGCGGGAGATCCTACGAGCAGTACTTC
17	TRBJ1-3	once	TRBV6-1	-	CASSDWASPTSRNTIYF	TGTGCCAGCAGTGATTGGGCATCCCCTACCTCGAGAAACACCATATATTTT
15	TRBJ1-6	-	TRBV27	TRBD1	CASSTTDRGGSPLHF	TGTGCCAGCAGTACTACTGACAGGGGAGGTTCACCCCTCCACTTT
17	TRBJ2-2	-	TRBV28	-	CASTPARAGTNTGELFF	TGTGCCAGCACCCCTGCTAGGGCAGGGACCAACACCGGGGAGCTGTTTTTT
16	TRBJ2-3	-	TRBV5-8	-	CASGDRRVRGTDTQYF	TGTGCCAGCGGTGACCGTAGGGTGAGGGGCACAGATACGCAGTATTTT
15	TRBJ2-2	-	TRBV10-3	-	CAISEFGTDTGELFF	TGTGCCATCAGTGAGTTCGGGACTGACACCGGGGAGCTGTTTTTT
14	TRBJ2-7	-	TRBV5-1	-	CASSLVQSNNEQYF	TGCGCCAGCAGCTTGGTACAGAGCAACAACGAGCAGTACTTC
13	TRBJ2-1	-	TRBV5-1	TRBD1	CASSQGQYNEQFF	TGCGCCAGCAGCCAGGGACAGTACAATGAGCAGTTCTTC
15	TRBJ1-2	-	TRBV6-5	-	CASGMADPLTYGYTF	TGTGCCAGCGGAATGGCCGACCCTCTTACCTATGGCTACACCTTC
13	TRBJ2-7	-	TRBV12-3/TRBV12-4	TRBD2	CASRGLAGDEQYF	TGTGCCAGCAGGGGACTAGCGGGAGACGAGCAGTACTTC
16	TRBJ2-2	few	TRBV18	-	CASSPYQYSNTGELFF	TGTGCCAGCTCACCATACCAGTACTCAAACACCGGGGAGCTGTTTTTT
14	TRBJ1-1	-	TRBV12-5	-	CASGLVGNSAEAFF	TGTGCTAGTGGTTTGGTGGGTAATTCGGCTGAAGCTTTCTTT
14	TRBJ2-3	few	TRBV6-4	TRBD2	CASSDSGGRDTQYF	TGTGCCAGCAGTGATAGCGGGGGGCGAGATACGCAGTATTTT
18	TRBJ2-3	once	TRBV15	TRBD2	CATSSGRTSGVRTDTQYF	TGTGCCACCAGCAGCGGACGGACTAGCGGGGTCCGCACAGATACGCAGTATTTT
14	TRBJ1-2	-	TRBV7-9	-	CASSSGQILYGYTF	TGTGCCAGCAGCTCGGGACAAATTCTCTATGGCTACACCTTC
16	TRBJ2-7	-	TRBV24-1	TRBD1	CATSDSGQGRTYEQYF	TGTGCCACCAGTGATTCCGGACAGGGGAGAACCTACGAGCAGTACTTC
15	TRBJ1-3	few	TRBV2	TRBD1	CASGTLGTGGNTIYF	TGTGCCAGCGGTACACTTGGGACAGGTGGAAACACCATATATTTT
15	TRBJ1-4	-	TRBV7-2	-	CASSLGSPLNEKLFF	TGTGCCAGCAGCTTAGGGTCGCCTCTTAATGAAAAACTGTTTTTT
15	TRBJ2-5	-	TRBV9	-	CASSVEWGGPETQYF	TGTGCCAGCAGCGTAGAGTGGGGGGGCCCAGAGACCCAGTACTTC
16	TRBJ2-5	-	TRBV15	TRBD2	CATSRGLAGAVETQYF	TGTGCCACCAGCAGAGGATTAGCGGGAGCGGTAGAGACCCAGTACTTC
15	TRBJ2-5	-	TRBV5-1	TRBD1	CASSRGQERWETQYF	TGCGCCAGCAGCAGAGGACAGGAGAGGTGGGAGACCCAGTACTTC
15	TRBJ1-4	-	TRBV15	-	CATSRGTGNNEKLFF	TGTGCCACCAGCAGAGGTACAGGGAATAATGAAAAACTGTTTTTT
11	TRBJ1-1	-	TRBV28	-	CASSLRAEAFF	TGTGCCAGCAGTTTACGCGCTGAAGCTTTCTTT
14	TRBJ2-7	-	TRBV4-3	-	CASSQDQDEDEQYF	TGCGCCAGCAGCCAAGATCAGGATGAGGACGAGCAGTACTTC
17	TRBJ2-7	few	TRBV11-3	TRBD2	CASSLDRLAGEAYEQYF	TGTGCCAGCAGCTTAGATAGGCTAGCGGGGGAGGCCTACGAGCAGTACTTC
14	TRBJ1-6	-	TRBV6-1	TRBD1	CASSDISGTGALHF	TGTGCCAGCAGTGATATTTCGGGGACAGGGGCCCTCCACTTT
14	TRBJ1-6	-	TRBV9	-	CASSAQGMGSPLHF	TGTGCCAGCAGCGCCCAGGGAATGGGGTCACCCCTCCACTTT
15	TRBJ2-3	-	TRBV9	TRBD2	CASTREGLSTDTQYF	TGTGCCAGCACCCGGGAGGGCTTAAGCACAGATACGCAGTATTTT
13	TRBJ1-2	once	TRBV5-4	-	CASSSWGMYGYTF	TGTGCCAGCAGCTCCTGGGGAATGTATGGCTACACCTTC
13	TRBJ1-1	-	TRBV3-1/TRBV3-2	-	CASSQGRGPEAFF	TGTGCCAGCAGCCAAGGGCGGGGGCCTGAAGCTTTCTTT